One and the same sample provided the 6 T cell receptor beta chains below, sequenced in a study of blood T cell repertoires in COVID-19. Repertoires were generated with immunoSEQ multiplex PCR, while TCRdb's copy carries only in-frame clones and drops some. Among under 250,000 clones listed, 88% were seen once. Sequenced sample: peripheral blood. Every receptor here comes from a man older than 75 with acute or convalescent COVID-19.

The rearrangement joins TRBV5-5 to TRBJ1-2, with 7 bases matching TRBD1. In germline, CDR1 is SGHKS, CDR2 YYEKEE (reference sequence). The length of the CDR3 is 15 residues. J lost 4 bases, V lost 3 bases, and 9 bases had no gene match. CDR3 residues: CASSSGQASGYGYTF. The CDR3, as DNA: TGTGCCAGCAGCTCTGGACAGGCTTCCGGCTATGGCTACACCTTC.

The V and J genes are TRBV7-9 and TRBJ2-3, with TRBD2 identical over 7 bases. The CDR3 is made up of 16 amino acids. Per germline, CDR1 SEHNR and CDR2 FQNEAQ (reference sequence). V was pared by 1 base and J by 3 bases, with 7 bases of the junction left unmatched. CDR3 DNA: TGTGCCAGCAGCTTAGGGGCTAGCGGAGGAACAGATACGCAGTATTTT. Translated: CASSLGASGGTDTQYF.

This clone was seen more than once but under ten times. The V and J genes are TRBV6-5 and TRBJ1-1; D remains ambiguous. Trimming pared 6 bases from V and 1 base from J, leaving 9 bases between. This CDR3 is 13 amino acids long. Germline-derived CDR1 and CDR2 are MNHEY and SVGAGI. The chain's CDR3 is CASSNSGNTEAFF. CDR3 in DNA: TGTGCCAGCAGCAACTCAGGGAACACTGAAGCTTTCTTT.

V usage is TRBV6-6 and J usage is TRBJ2-1; TRBD2 agrees at 8 bases. V shed 0 bases and J 9 bases; nucleotides not matched to a gene: 10. The CDR3 has 16 amino acids. Per germline, CDR1 MNHNY and CDR2 SVGAGI (reference sequence). The CDR3 bases are TGTGCCAGCAGTTACTCGGGACTAGGCACACAAGGTGAGCAGTTCTTC. This encodes CASSYSGLGTQGEQFF.

The rearrangement joins TRBV19 to TRBJ2-3; 12 bases match TRBD1. Trimming removed 5 bases from V and 4 bases from J; junction bases left unmatched: 10. Germline V lookup: CDR1 LNHDA, CDR2 SQIVND (reference sequence). The CDR3 contains 17 residues. CDR3 sequence: CASSLPGQGAGADTQYF. The CDR3 region has the DNA TGTGCCAGTAGTTTACCGGGACAGGGGGCAGGCGCAGATACGCAGTATTTT.

This chain joins TRBV28 and TRBJ1-2, with D perhaps matching TRBD1 (5 bases). The CDR3 contains 15 residues. CDR1 is MDHEN, CDR2 SYDVKM, per germline. The V end was cut by 6 bases, the J end by 4 bases, with 18 bases between. The chain's CDR3 is CASSVGGVISYGYTF. As DNA, the CDR3 is TGTGCCAGCAGCGTTGGGGGGGTCATTTCCTATGGCTACACCTTC.